This T cell receptor (beta chain) emerged from a study of shared clonotypes between healthy human individuals. Study information: CD4 naive cells filled three plates per donor, CD4 memory three, CD8 naive two and CD8 memory one. Study findings and constraints: Generation probability values for non-shared clonotypes were lower than those for clonotypes shared by all four donors. Owing to a small donor count, the genetic and exposure-history diversity represented was limited. Sorted-subset sequencing was shown by rarefaction to be incomplete despite large depth.

As regards this clone: Antigen: not known.

Generated by immunoSEQ multiplex PCR, the TCRdb table keeps only in-frame clones and is missing some. The sample contains roughly 650,000 clones, roughly 97% of which appear only once. Germline V CDR1 and CDR2: SGHNT, YYREEE (reference sequence). V shed 2 bases, J shed 1 base, and the junction held 7 bases outside the gene matches. There are 19 residues in the CDR3. Sequences were obtained from naive CD4+ T cells sorted from blood. Documented subset: CD45RA+ positively selected. V usage is TRBV5-4 and J usage is TRBJ2-3; 16 nucleotides match TRBD2. This TCR was recovered from a woman in her thirties in good health. CDR3 sequence: CASSLKGTSGRVGTDTQYF. As DNA, the CDR3 is TGTGCCAGCAGCTTAAAGGGGACTAGCGGGAGGGTCGGCACAGATACGCAGTATTTT.